This T cell receptor beta chain derives from a study of immune heterogeneity within non-small cell lung tumors. General observations from the study: While identical dominant CDR3 beta clonotypes recurred across tumor sites within a patient, high-frequency clones unique to individual sites also appeared.

Regarding this clonotype: Antigen specificity is unknown.

Bulk tumor genomic DNA served as template, at around 600 ng per sample. Doctors removed several biopsies from each primary tumor during surgery, keeping them far apart. Patients had untreated, newly diagnosed non-small cell lung cancer and underwent curative surgery. Multiplex PCR was performed with 32 V and 13 J primers, and it amplified TCR beta CDR3. TCRdb redid the calling of the multiplex PCR reads with MiXCR, one entry per CDR3 protein. The table records 15,000 or so distinct CDR3 sequences, about 30% of them present only once. The TCR was taken from a woman aged 45-59 years with non-small cell lung cancer. Material for sequencing was lung tumor tissue.

The CDR3 region is CASSLGGTGVSGYTF. CDR3 DNA sequence: TGTGCCAGCAGCTTAGGTGGGACAGGGGTTTCTGGCTACACCTTC. This sequence joins TRBV11-2 and TRBJ1-2; the match to TRBD1 covers 10 bases. The CDR3 contains 15 residues. Germline trimming cut 1 base from V and 7 bases from J; bases unmatched to any gene: 6. Germline V lookup: CDR1 SGHAT, CDR2 FQNNGV.